This TCR beta chain was sequenced in a study of T cell responses to AZD1222 COVID-19 vaccine. Comment on this clone: The antigen is unknown.

V dropped 4 bases and J dropped 1 base, with 2 bases sitting between them. This CDR3 comprises 12 residues. Per the germline V gene, CDR1 is SNHLY and CDR2 is FYNNEI. Study outcomes and limitations: All repertoire sampling was performed exclusively after the peak T cell response. Baseline serostatus was positive in only a handful of AZD1222 recipients.

The method was immunoSEQ multiplex PCR; TCRdb's version includes in-frame clones alone and lacks a portion of them. The data show about 110,000 clones, with 88% seen just once and 6.5% held by the top ten. Second doses were pooled across both intervals (about 4 or about 12 weeks). The chain has TRBV2 and TRBJ1-5; no clear D. This receptor was obtained from an adult who received the AZD1222 COVID-19 vaccine. The sample in question was peripheral blood, obtained 28 days after the second AZD1222 dose. Written as DNA, the CDR3 is TGTGCCAGCAGTGCCAGCAATCAGCCCCAGCATTTT. It encodes CASSASNQPQHF.